The next 18 T cell receptor beta chains were all read from a single sample in a study of shared clonotypes between healthy human individuals. The method was immunoSEQ multiplex PCR; TCRdb's version includes in-frame clones alone and lacks a portion of them. Of a few hundred thousand clones in the sample, approximately 65% were seen once. The sequenced sample consisted of memory CD4+ T cells sorted from blood. Subset meaning: CD45RA-negative fraction. Every receptor here comes from a man in his thirties or forties in good health.

The CDR3 is CASYRQGTETQYF. The CDR3 coding sequence is TGTGCCAGCTACCGACAGGGGACGGAGACCCAGTACTTC. The chain has TRBV28 and TRBJ2-5; 8 bases are shared with TRBD1. The junction had 7 bases not matched to a gene; V was cut back by 8 bases and J by 5 bases. This CDR3 spans 13 amino acids. Germline V CDR1 and CDR2: MDHEN, SYDVKM.

The CDR3 sequence: CASSLDYEQYF. The CDR3 bases are TGTGCCAGCAGCTTAGATTACGAGCAGTACTTC. This chain connects TRBV11-2 to TRBJ2-7; D remains ambiguous. The CDR3 runs to 11 residues. Between the trimmed V and J ends, which lost 0 bases and 4 bases, there was a span of 1 base. CDR1 SGHAT and CDR2 FQNNGV come from the germline V gene.

This sequence joins TRBV9 and TRBJ2-2; D gene uncertain. The CDR3 has 14 residues. CDR1 and CDR2 from the germline V gene are SGDLS and YYNGEE. The V and J ends lost 0 bases and 2 bases respectively, with 5 bases between them. The CDR3 protein is CASSVDYNTGELFF. CDR3 coding DNA: TGTGCCAGCAGCGTAGACTATAACACCGGGGAGCTGTTTTTT. Together with reference TRBV9 and TRBJ2-2, the CDR3 gives the full variable domain: DSGVTQTPKHLITATGQRVTLRCSPRSGDLSVYWYQQSLDQGLQFLIQYYNGEERAKGNILERFSAQQFPDLHSELNLSSLELGDSALYFCASSVDYNTGELFFGEGSRLTVL.

This clone was counted only a few times. The chain is built from TRBV5-1 and TRBJ1-2; 7 bases are a match to TRBD1. Germline CDR1 and CDR2: SGHRS and YFSETQ. This CDR3 contains 16 residues. The V gene end was trimmed by 0 bases and the J gene end by 0 bases; junction bases not matched to a gene: 5. The CDR3 protein is CASSLGQGGPNYGYTF. DNA for the CDR3: TGCGCCAGCAGCTTGGGACAGGGCGGGCCTAACTATGGCTACACCTTC.

J is TRBJ2-2 and V is TRBV28; D is possibly TRBD2 (6 bases). Trimming cost V 6 bases and J 1 base, with 12 bases left between them. The CDR3 loop spans 15 amino acids. In germline, CDR1 is MDHEN, CDR2 SYDVKM. CDR3 coding DNA: TGTGCCAGCAGAAGACCGGGAGTGAACACCGGGGAGCTGTTTTTT. Protein sequence: CASRRPGVNTGELFF. Variable domain in full (rest from reference TRBV28 and TRBJ2-2): DVKVTQSSRYLVKRTGEKVFLECVQDMDHENMFWYRQDPGLGLRLIYFSYDVKMKEKGDIPEGYSVSREKKERFSLILESASTNQTSMYLCASRRPGVNTGELFFGEGSRLTVL.

The CDR3 here is CASSLPGLGYGYTF. CDR3 nucleotide sequence: TGTGCCAGCAGCTTACCGGGACTAGGGTATGGCTACACCTTC. The V and J genes are TRBV5-8 and TRBJ1-2; a possible D gene is TRBD1 (5 bases). V was trimmed by 2 bases and J by 5 bases, leaving 13 bases between them. The CDR3 is made up of 14 amino acids. Germline V CDR1 and CDR2: SGHTS, YDEGEE.

The CDR3 loop is CASSLLDSNSPNEKLFF. The CDR3 region has the DNA TGTGCCAGCAGTTTACTCGACAGTAATTCACCCAATGAAAAACTGTTTTTT. The J gene is TRBJ1-4, the V gene TRBV28; D perhaps matches TRBD1 (5 bases). The ends were cut back, 2 bases at V and 5 bases at J, with 18 bases in the middle. The CDR3 has 17 amino acids. The germline V gene has CDR1 MDHEN and CDR2 SYDVKM.

This sequence joins TRBV7-2 and TRBJ2-7; 8 bases map to TRBD2. The CDR3 is 15 amino acids. V dropped 6 bases and J dropped 3; count of bases not matched to a gene: 10. CDR1 and CDR2 from the germline V gene are SGHTA and FQGNSA. The CDR3 bases are TGTGCCAGCAGGTCACCGGGACTAGGAAACTACGAGCAGTACTTC. Encoded protein: CASRSPGLGNYEQYF.

The rearrangement uses TRBV15 and TRBJ2-1; 7 nucleotides line up with TRBD1. The length of the CDR3 is 15 residues. V shed 0 bases and J 9 bases; nucleotides not matched to a gene: 8. Germline V CDR1 and CDR2: LNHNV, YYDKDF (reference sequence). CDR3 nucleotides: TGTGCCACCAGCAGAGATCCGACAGGGCTTGCTGAGCAGTTCTTC. Translating gives CATSRDPTGLAEQFF.

This clone was detected only a few times. The chain carries TRBV6-1 and TRBJ2-3, with D possibly matching TRBD2 (5 bases). V gave up 6 bases and J gave up 9 bases, with 13 bases separating them. Germline-derived CDR1 and CDR2 are MNHNS and SASEGT. The CDR3 spans 12 residues. DNA of the CDR3: TGTGCCAGCAGCCAACTAGGAACAACGCAGTATTTT. Encoded protein: CASSQLGTTQYF.

As DNA, the CDR3 is TGTGCCAGCAGCCAGCTAACCAGTTGGGACAGGGTGGGACTAGCGGGCCACGAGCAGTACTTC. Its translation: CASSQLTSWDRVGLAGHEQYF. The rearrangement joins TRBV14 to TRBJ2-7; TRBD2 matches 12 bases. Trimming took 3 bases from V and 5 from J; bases not matched to a gene: 23. This CDR3 contains 21 residues. The V gene's germline CDR1 is SGHDN and CDR2 FVKESK.

The V call is TRBV2, the J call TRBJ1-5; D may be TRBD1 (5 bases). The length of the CDR3 is 18 residues. The germline gives CDR1 SNHLY, CDR2 FYNNEI. Trimming took 5 bases from V and 1 from J, leaving 21 bases between them. CDR3 protein: CASSRSHRDRRSNQPQHF. CDR3 bases: TGTGCCAGCAGTAGAAGTCACCGGGACCGAAGAAGCAATCAGCCCCAGCATTTT.

This clone was picked up a small number of times. The chain joins TRBV28 to TRBJ2-7; a weak D match, TRBD1 (5 bases). This CDR3 spans 14 amino acids. Germline CDR1 is MDHEN and CDR2 is SYDVKM. Trimming removed 2 bases at V and 4 bases at J, with 12 bases between. The CDR3: CASSLSRTGYEQYF. The CDR3 nucleotides are TGTGCCAGCAGTTTAAGCCGTACAGGATACGAGCAGTACTTC.

This clone was observed a handful of times. CDR3 coding DNA: TGTGCCAGCAGCTTGATGGGGACCGGGGAGCTGTTTTTT. Translated: CASSLMGTGELFF. The chain uses TRBV7-2 and TRBJ2-2, with unresolved D. The CDR3 loop spans 13 amino acids. With 3 bases removed from V and 5 bases from J, the gap between germline ends came to 7 bases. Germline-derived CDR1 and CDR2 are SGHTA and FQGNSA.

This clone was picked up a small number of times. The genes are TRBV5-6 and TRBJ2-3; D perhaps matches TRBD2 (5 bases). The germline CDR1 and CDR2 sequences are SGHDT and YYEEEE. CDR3 length equals 16 residues. Trimming removed 2 bases from V and 1 base from J, with 14 bases in between. The CDR3 DNA is TGTGCCAGCAGCTTCAGGCGGGCGTGGCGCACAGATACGCAGTATTTT. It yields the protein CASSFRRAWRTDTQYF.

V gene TRBV7-2 combines with J gene TRBJ1-2, with 8 positions matching TRBD1. V lost 3 bases and J lost 7; bases outside the gene matches: 7. Germline values: CDR1 SGHTA, CDR2 FQGNSA. CDR3 length equals 14 residues. CDR3 nucleotides: TGTGCCAGCAGCTTCTCGGACAGGGAGGTTGGCTACACCTTC. Encoded protein: CASSFSDREVGYTF.

The V call is TRBV30, the J call TRBJ1-2; D not resolved. Trimming shortened V by 0 bases and J by 8 bases, and 7 bases separated the two germline ends. CDR1 and CDR2 from the germline V gene are GTSNPN and SVGIG (reference sequence). This CDR3 is built from 11 residues. CDR3 residues: CAWSVYSGYTF. In nucleotides, the CDR3 is TGTGCCTGGAGTGTATACAGCGGCTACACCTTC.

The chain employs TRBV27 and TRBJ2-7; maybe TRBD2 (6 bases). This CDR3 comprises 17 residues. Germline assignment: CDR1 MNHEY and CDR2 SMNVEV (reference sequence). The V end was cut by 5 bases, the J end by 3 bases, with 23 bases between. The CDR3 protein is CASSTRRVGSLLYEQYF. CDR3 in DNA: TGTGCCAGCAGTACCCGACGGGTCGGGAGTCTTCTCTACGAGCAGTACTTC.